Below are 32 T cell receptor beta chains sequenced from a single sample in a study of T cells in Graves' hyperthyroidism and ophthalmopathy. The CDR3 regions of TCR beta were amplified from RNA transcripts. First-round RT-PCR with HTBI primers amplified the TCR CDR3 region. TCRdb redid the calling of the multiplex PCR reads with MiXCR, one entry per CDR3 protein. This sample has 500,000 to 650,000 distinct CDR3 sequences, with roughly 45% found just once. The sample was peripheral blood or thyroid tissue (not recorded which). The receptors originated from an adult woman with Graves' disease, either hyperthyroidism or ophthalmopathy (not recorded which).

This clonotype has more than one count but fewer than ten. This chain uses TRBV5-1 with TRBJ1-4; TRBD1 matches 11 bases. V dropped 5 bases and J dropped 7; count of bases not matched to a gene: 1. Germline lookup yields CDR1 SGHRS and CDR2 YFSETQ. CDR3 length equals 13 residues. The CDR3 loop is CASRGQGVEKLFF. The DNA for the CDR3 is TGCGCCAGCAGGGGACAGGGGGTTGAAAAACTGTTTTTT.

The chain uses TRBV7-9 and TRBJ1-1; 8 bases agree with TRBD1. The CDR3 runs 15 residues. Germline trimming cut 4 bases from V and 2 bases from J; bases unmatched to any gene: 6. CDR1 is SEHNR and CDR2 is FQNEAQ in the germline V gene (reference sequence). The CDR3 DNA sequence: TGTGCCAGCAGCTCGTTCGGACAGGGCAACACTGAAGCTTTCTTT. Translation: CASSSFGQGNTEAFF.

This clonotype was found a few times. The J gene is TRBJ1-1, the V gene TRBV11-1; TRBD1 matches at 9 bases. Unmatched junction bases numbered 8, after V lost 5 bases and J lost 10 bases. The CDR3 runs to 13 residues. Germline V gives CDR1 SGHAT, CDR2 FQDESV (reference sequence). This chain's CDR3 is CASSRWDRAGAFF. CDR3 in DNA: TGTGCCAGCAGCCGCTGGGACAGGGCCGGAGCTTTCTTT.

This chain links TRBV10-2 with TRBJ1-3; TRBD1 agrees at 8 bases. The CDR3 is 14 residues long. The junction had 5 bases not matched to a gene; V was cut back by 6 bases and J by 4 bases. Germline lookup yields CDR1 WSHSY and CDR2 SAAADI. The CDR3 DNA reads as TGCGCCAGCAGACAGGGGGATGTAGGAAACACCATATATTTT. It specifies CASRQGDVGNTIYF.

The CDR3 loop reads CASSVGGLETQYF. CDR3 bases: TGTGCCAGCTCAGTCGGAGGGTTAGAGACCCAGTACTTC. V is TRBV9 and J is TRBJ2-5; the D gene is possibly TRBD2 (6 bases). Germline V gives CDR1 SGDLS, CDR2 YYNGEE. There are 13 residues in the CDR3. Trimming stripped 7 bases from V and 4 bases from J, with 14 bases between.

This sequence joins TRBV28 and TRBJ1-1; D call uncertain. The germline V gene has CDR1 MDHEN and CDR2 SYDVKM. The CDR3 covers 13 residues. Trimming took 7 bases from V and 1 from J, leaving 10 bases between them. The CDR3: CASTPSKNTEAFF. For the CDR3, the DNA is TGTGCCAGCACCCCCTCCAAGAACACTGAAGCTTTCTTT.

The sample holds many counts of this clonotype. V gene TRBV10-1 combines with J gene TRBJ2-2; D ambiguous. CDR3 size: 13 residues. V lost 10 bases and J 3 bases, leaving 12 bases between the germline ends. Germline CDR1 reads WNHNN; CDR2 reads SYGVQD (reference sequence). The CDR3 spells CAIPGLYTGELFF. CDR3 in DNA: TGCGCCATTCCGGGTCTTTACACCGGGGAGCTGTTTTTT.

This chain joins TRBV11-2 and TRBJ2-7; D is uncertain. This CDR3 has 13 amino acids. Looked up from germline, CDR1 is SGHAT and CDR2 is FQNNGV. The V and J ends lost 6 bases and 3 bases respectively, with 12 bases between them. The CDR3 nucleotides are TGTGCCAGCAGACCAAATGGGGTCTACGAGCAGTACTTC. Its protein product is CASRPNGVYEQYF.

This chain links TRBV2 with TRBJ1-3; D not resolved. V shed 4 bases and J shed 7 bases, with 14 bases lying between them. Germline values: CDR1 SNHLY, CDR2 FYNNEI. The CDR3 consists of 14 residues. The CDR3 DNA reads TGTGCCAGCAGTGTTTTTGCGGGAGACAACACCATATATTTT. Its protein is CASSVFAGDNTIYF.

CDR3 amino acids: CSVSGGIGSYEQYF. The DNA of the CDR3 is TGCAGCGTCTCAGGAGGGATAGGTTCCTACGAGCAGTACTTC. The V gene is TRBV29-1, the J gene TRBJ2-7; weak D call: TRBD2 (6 bases). V was clipped by 6 bases and J by 1 base, with 16 bases between them. There are 14 residues in the CDR3. Germline V gene lookup returns CDR1 SQVTM and CDR2 ANQGSEA.

This chain links TRBV7-9 with TRBJ2-7; no definite D call. Germline CDR1 is SEHNR and CDR2 is FQNEAQ (reference sequence). The ends were cut back, 6 bases at V and 6 bases at J, with 15 bases in the middle. The CDR3 consists of 13 residues. CDR3: CASRAGPEVEQYF. The CDR3 DNA reads as TGTGCCAGCAGGGCTGGACCTGAGGTCGAGCAGTACTTC.

The table lists this clonotype with many counts. This sequence joins TRBV7-8 and TRBJ1-1, with a weak D call TRBD1 (5 bases). Trimming shortened V by 6 bases and J by 1 base, and 9 bases separated the two germline ends. CDR1 is SGHVS and CDR2 is FQNEAQ in the germline V gene. CDR3 size: 13 residues. The CDR3 nucleotides read TGTGCCAGCAGAAAGGGGCGGAACACTGAAGCTTTCTTT. Translated: CASRKGRNTEAFF.

Details on this clonotype: The junction departs from germline at one end; a sequencing error may be responsible. V is TRBV9 and J is TRBJ2-2, with D possibly TRBD2 on 6 matching bases. Looked up from germline, CDR1 is SGDLS and CDR2 is YYNGEE. The CDR3 runs to 10 residues. In nucleotides, the CDR3 is TGTGCCAGCAGCACCGGGGGGCTGTTTTTT. This codes for CASSTGGLFF. The variable domain in full, completed from reference TRBV9 and TRBJ2-2, reads DSGVTQTPKHLITATGQRVTLRCSPRSGDLSVYWYQQSLDQGLQFLIQYYNGEERAKGNILERFSAQQFPDLHSELNLSSLELGDSALYFCASSTGGLFFGEGSRLTVL.

This clonotype turned up a few times. The chain combines TRBV7-9 with TRBJ1-6, with D hard to call. This CDR3 contains 15 residues. Trimming cost V 1 base and J 5 bases, with 9 bases left between them. Germline loops: CDR1 SEHNR, CDR2 FQNEAQ (reference sequence). The CDR3 DNA reads TGTGCCAGCAGCTTAGGTCACCGGGATAATTCACCCCTCCACTTT. This translates into CASSLGHRDNSPLHF.

This clonotype came up once. This chain connects TRBV7-9 to TRBJ1-2; possibly TRBD1 for D (5 bases). In germline, CDR1 is SEHNR, CDR2 FQNEAQ (reference sequence). This CDR3 comprises 13 residues. The V gene lost 3 bases and the J gene lost 8 bases, with 13 bases spanning the gap. The CDR3 here is CASSFTDSHGYTF. CDR3 bases: TGTGCCAGCAGCTTTACCGACAGTCACGGCTACACCTTC.

The table lists this clonotype with many counts. The chain has TRBV12-5 and TRBJ1-1; tentative D call: TRBD1 (6 bases). CDR1 is LGHNT, CDR2 FRNRAP, per germline. There are 16 residues in the CDR3. Written as DNA, the CDR3 is TGTGATCCAGCGGGTTGCCCGGGACACGAGAACACTGAAGCTTTCTTT. This encodes CDPAGCPGHENTEAFF.

This clonotype was picked up many times. The rearrangement uses TRBV6-6 and TRBJ1-3, with D maybe TRBD1 (5 bases). CDR1 and CDR2 (germline): MNHNY, SVGAGI (reference sequence). The V end lost 2 bases, the J end lost 2 bases, and 7 bases lay between the germline ends. CDR3 length: 14 amino acids. In nucleotides, the CDR3 is TGTGCCAGCAGTTACGGGGCAGCTGGAAACACCATATATTTT. Protein product: CASSYGAAGNTIYF.

This rearrangement joins TRBV7-7 to TRBJ2-5; possible D gene TRBD2, 5 bases. The CDR3 sequence is 15 residues long. Germline CDR1 is SSHAT and CDR2 is FNYEAQ (reference sequence). The CDR3 sequence: CATSSPPNRGETQYF. In DNA form, the CDR3 reads TGTGCTACCAGCTCACCACCGAACCGAGGGGAGACCCAGTACTTC.

The rearrangement joins TRBV13 to TRBJ2-3; 10 bases align to TRBD1. Germline-derived CDR1 and CDR2 are PRHDT and FYEKMQ (reference sequence). There are 16 residues in the CDR3. V lost 2 bases and J lost 6; bases outside the gene matches: 8. CDR3 sequence reads: CASSLRTGGLVDTQYF. The CDR3, as DNA: TGTGCCAGCAGCTTAAGGACAGGGGGTTTGGTTGATACGCAGTATTTT.

The gene calls are TRBV7-9 and TRBJ2-5, with D perhaps being TRBD1 or TRBD2 (5 bases each). The germline V gene has CDR1 SEHNR and CDR2 FQNEAQ (reference sequence). Trimming shortened V by 2 bases and J by 7 bases, and 11 bases separated the two germline ends. The CDR3 extends over 13 amino acids. For the CDR3, the DNA is TGTGCCAGCAGCTTACCCGGGGCGGGGACCCAGTACTTC. Residues: CASSLPGAGTQYF.

The table lists this clonotype with a few counts. The chain combines TRBV14 with TRBJ1-6, with a tentative D call TRBD1 (5 bases). From germline, CDR1 is SGHDN and CDR2 FVKESK. Trimming cost V 1 base and J 10 bases, with 11 bases left between them. The CDR3 covers 14 residues. The CDR3 DNA sequence: TGTGCCAGCAGCCAAGGGAGACAGATCTCACCCCTCCACTTT. This translates into CASSQGRQISPLHF.

The table lists this clonotype with a few counts. The rearrangement uses TRBV7-8 and TRBJ1-5; tentatively, D is TRBD1 (6 bases). Germline V CDR1 and CDR2: SGHVS, FQNEAQ. The CDR3 covers 15 residues. V dropped 3 bases and J dropped 3 bases, with 12 bases sitting between them. The CDR3 spells CASSLTTGNNQPQHF. The CDR3 nucleotides are TGTGCCAGCAGCTTGACTACAGGGAACAATCAGCCCCAGCATTTT.

The sample holds many counts of this clonotype. The genes are TRBV6-5 and TRBJ1-2; tentative D call: TRBD1 (6 bases). In germline, CDR1 is MNHEY, CDR2 SVGAGI. The CDR3 spans 13 residues. Trimming removed 2 bases from V and 7 bases from J, with 11 bases in between. CDR3 in amino acids: CASSYPGGLGYTF. CDR3 DNA sequence: TGTGCCAGCAGTTACCCGGGGGGGCTTGGCTACACCTTC.

Comments on this clonotype: A read error may explain this, as a much larger clone is one base away. The chain carries TRBV7-9 and TRBJ1-4, with D possibly matching TRBD1 (5 bases). The germline gives CDR1 SEHNR, CDR2 FQNEAQ (reference sequence). V dropped 2 bases and J dropped 10 bases, with 20 bases sitting between them. The CDR3 is made up of 16 amino acids. As DNA, the CDR3 is TGTGCCAGCAGCTTATATACAGATAGGGGCAGTGGAAAACTGTTTTTT. Protein sequence: CASSLYTDRGSGKLFF.

This clonotype turned up a few times. The V gene is TRBV6-5, the J gene TRBJ2-6; D unresolved. Germline V CDR1 and CDR2: MNHEY, SVGAGI. The CDR3 covers 16 residues. The V end was cut by 0 bases, the J end by 0 bases, with 6 bases between. The CDR3 protein is CASSYSDGSGANVLTF. CDR3 nucleotides: TGTGCCAGCAGTTACTCGGACGGCTCTGGGGCCAACGTCCTGACTTTC.

The DNA of the CDR3 is TGTGCCAGCAGCTTAGCGGGAGCGGGAACTGAAGCTTTCTTT. Protein sequence: CASSLAGAGTEAFF. V usage is TRBV7-9 and J usage is TRBJ1-1; D remains ambiguous. Germline V CDR1 and CDR2: SEHNR, FQNEAQ (reference sequence). Trimming shortened V by 0 bases and J by 5 bases, and 10 bases separated the two germline ends. The CDR3 is made up of 14 amino acids.

This clonotype was counted many times. This chain connects TRBV14 to TRBJ1-2; a possible D gene is TRBD1 (5 bases). The CDR3 is 15 residues long. The germline V gene has CDR1 SGHDN and CDR2 FVKESK. V was pared by 1 base and J by 2 bases, with 11 bases between. CDR3 DNA: TGTGCCAGCAGCCAAGCATGGGGGAAGAACTATGGCTACACCTTC. This codes for CASSQAWGKNYGYTF.

This clonotype was recorded at least ten times. V and J are TRBV19 and TRBJ1-2; D not resolved. Looked up from germline, CDR1 is LNHDA and CDR2 is SQIVND (reference sequence). Trimming cost V 0 bases and J 7 bases, with 6 bases left between them. The CDR3 consists of 12 residues. The CDR3 reads CASSIDRGGYTF. The CDR3 nucleotides are TGTGCCAGTAGTATAGATCGTGGTGGCTACACCTTC.

This clonotype was seen only a few times. This chain uses TRBV28 with TRBJ2-5; maybe TRBD1 (8 bases). CDR3 size: 15 residues. The germline V gene has CDR1 MDHEN and CDR2 SYDVKM. With 8 bases removed from V and 6 bases from J, the gap between germline ends came to 22 bases. The CDR3 region has the DNA TGTGCCAGCGGCCGCTACAGGGGGGGGAGCCAGACCCAGTACTTC. Translation: CASGRYRGGSQTQYF.

The chain recombines TRBV12-3 or TRBV12-4 with TRBJ1-2; the match to TRBD1 covers 7 bases. The CDR3 extends over 16 amino acids. V shed 2 bases, J shed 5 bases, and the junction held 11 bases outside the gene matches. CDR3 sequence: CASSLNEGARRYGYTF. For the CDR3, the DNA is TGTGCCAGCAGTTTAAATGAGGGGGCGAGGAGATATGGCTACACCTTC.

This clonotype has ten or more counts. The V call is TRBV5-1, the J call TRBJ1-2, with 12 bases matching TRBD1. CDR3 length: 17 residues. CDR1 is SGHRS and CDR2 is YFSETQ in the germline V gene. V trimming: 4 bases; J trimming: 7 bases; junction bases outside the gene matches: 14. CDR3 amino acids: CASSAMTRPGQGAGYTF. CDR3 sequence (DNA): TGCGCCAGCAGCGCGATGACGCGACCGGGACAGGGGGCTGGCTACACCTTC.

This clonotype was picked up many times. The genes are TRBV11-2 and TRBJ2-7; 9 positions agree with TRBD1. The CDR3 contains 13 residues. Germline CDR1 reads SGHAT; CDR2 reads FQNNGV. V gave up 5 bases and J gave up 9 bases; unmatched junction bases: 8. The CDR3 sequence: CASSRTGEYGQYF. The CDR3 coding sequence is TGTGCCAGCAGCCGGACAGGGGAGTATGGGCAGTACTTC.